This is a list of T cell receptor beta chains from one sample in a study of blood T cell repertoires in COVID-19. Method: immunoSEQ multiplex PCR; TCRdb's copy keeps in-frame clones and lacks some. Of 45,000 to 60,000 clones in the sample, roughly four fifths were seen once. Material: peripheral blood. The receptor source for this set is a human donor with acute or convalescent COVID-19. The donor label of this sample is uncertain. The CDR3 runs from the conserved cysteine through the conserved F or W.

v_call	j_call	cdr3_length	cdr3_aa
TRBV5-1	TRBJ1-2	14	CASSFAETNYGYTF
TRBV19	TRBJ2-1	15	CASSILQGKNNEQFF
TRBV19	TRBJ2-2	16	CASSMSRGLNTGELFF
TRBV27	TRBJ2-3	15	CASTAKLDNTDTQYF
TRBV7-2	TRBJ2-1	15	CASSLAGGTYNEQFF
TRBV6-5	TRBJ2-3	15	CASSYGREGQDTQYF
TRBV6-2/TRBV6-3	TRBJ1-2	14	CASSYPQGSYGYTF
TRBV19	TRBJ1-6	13	CASGRRGNSPLHF
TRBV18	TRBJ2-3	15	CASSQRGGSTDTQYF
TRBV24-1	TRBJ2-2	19	CATSDPGLAGGGDTGELFF
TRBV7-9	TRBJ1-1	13	CASSLGGLTEAFF
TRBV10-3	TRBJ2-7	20	CAISESMGLAGGRGPYEQYF
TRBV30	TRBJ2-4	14	CAWSVRGAKNIQYF
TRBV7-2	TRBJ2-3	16	CASSLGLAANTDTQYF
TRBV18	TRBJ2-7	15	CASSPRTGTPYEQYF
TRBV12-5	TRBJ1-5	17	CAGTHKTGLKSNQPQHF
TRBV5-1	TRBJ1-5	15	CASSLGPEESQPQHF
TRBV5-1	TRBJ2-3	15	CASSLGTDITDTQYF
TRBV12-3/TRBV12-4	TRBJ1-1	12	CASSLVRTEAFF
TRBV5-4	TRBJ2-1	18	CASSSGTGGGFTYNEQFF
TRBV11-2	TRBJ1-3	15	CASSSQGGGGNTIYF
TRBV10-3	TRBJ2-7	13	CAISLTRSYEQYF
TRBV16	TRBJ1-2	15	CASSQSSETVAGYTF
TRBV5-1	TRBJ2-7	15	CASTMVEGAYYEQYF
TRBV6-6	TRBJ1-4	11	CASSPGHVLFF
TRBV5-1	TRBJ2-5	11	CASSSQETQYF
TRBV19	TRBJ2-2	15	CASSISGSNTGELFF
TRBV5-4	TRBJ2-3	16	CASSSSPGGGTDTQYF
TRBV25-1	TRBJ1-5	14	CASSEAGYHQPQHF
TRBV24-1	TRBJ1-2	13	CATSAGAGYGYTF
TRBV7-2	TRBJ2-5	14	CASSFQGGEETQYF
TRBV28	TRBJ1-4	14	CASSFRATNEKLFF
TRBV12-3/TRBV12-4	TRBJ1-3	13	CASNKGSGNTIYF
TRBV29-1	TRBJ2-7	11	CSVVTTYEQYF
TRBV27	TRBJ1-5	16	CASSPYIRQADWPQHF
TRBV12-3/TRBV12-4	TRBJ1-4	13	CASSPQTGSKLFF
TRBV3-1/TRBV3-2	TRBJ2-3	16	CASSQDLWREADTQYF
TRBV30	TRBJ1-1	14	CAWSVERQGGDPFF
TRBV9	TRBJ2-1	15	CASSVGQSSYNEQFF
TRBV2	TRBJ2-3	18	CASSARLLGGGGSDTQYF
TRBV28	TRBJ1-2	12	CASQGRAHGYTF
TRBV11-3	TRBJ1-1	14	CASSEDSMNTEAFF
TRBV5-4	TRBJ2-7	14	CASSFTGAAYEQYF
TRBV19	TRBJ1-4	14	CASSPGHTNEKLFF
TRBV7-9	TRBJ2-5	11	CASSSQETQYF
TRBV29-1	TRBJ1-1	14	CSVRTSDGRAEAFF
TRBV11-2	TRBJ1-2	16	CASSPIEGGTSYGYTF
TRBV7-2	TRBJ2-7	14	CASSLGGGPYEQYF
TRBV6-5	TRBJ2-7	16	CASSYSYVVGASEQYF
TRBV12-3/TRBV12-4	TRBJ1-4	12	CASSLQGEKLFF
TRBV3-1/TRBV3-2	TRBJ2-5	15	CASLLAGGRQETQYF